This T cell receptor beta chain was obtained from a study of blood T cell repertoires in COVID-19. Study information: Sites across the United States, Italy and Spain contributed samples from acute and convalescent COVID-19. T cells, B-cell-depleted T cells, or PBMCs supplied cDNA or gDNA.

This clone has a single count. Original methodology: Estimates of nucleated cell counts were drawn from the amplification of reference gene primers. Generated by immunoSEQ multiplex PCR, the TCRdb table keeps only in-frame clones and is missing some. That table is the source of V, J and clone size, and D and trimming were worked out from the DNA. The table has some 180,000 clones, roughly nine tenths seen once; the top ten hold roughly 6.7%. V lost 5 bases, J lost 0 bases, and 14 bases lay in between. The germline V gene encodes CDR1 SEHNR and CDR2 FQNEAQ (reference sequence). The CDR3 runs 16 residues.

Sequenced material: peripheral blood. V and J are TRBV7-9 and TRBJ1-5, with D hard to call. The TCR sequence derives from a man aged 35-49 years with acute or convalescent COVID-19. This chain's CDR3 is CASSLGGGNSNQPQHF. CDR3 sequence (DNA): TGTGCCAGCAGCCTTGGAGGAGGGAATAGCAATCAGCCCCAGCATTTT.